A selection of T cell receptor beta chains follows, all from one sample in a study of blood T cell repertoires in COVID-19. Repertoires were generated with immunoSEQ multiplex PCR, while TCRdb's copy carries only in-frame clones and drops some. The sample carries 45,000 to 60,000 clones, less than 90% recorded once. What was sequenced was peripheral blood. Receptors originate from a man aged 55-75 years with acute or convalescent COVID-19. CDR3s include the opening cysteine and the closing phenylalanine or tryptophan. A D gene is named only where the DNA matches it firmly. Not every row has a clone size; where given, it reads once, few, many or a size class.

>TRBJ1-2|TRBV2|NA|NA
TGTGCCAGCAGTGAAGCGCGTAAGCCGTATGGCTACACCTTC
CASSEARKPYGYTF
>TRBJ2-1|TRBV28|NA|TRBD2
TGTGCCAGCCGACTAGCGGGAGGGCCAATAGAGAATGAGCAGTTCTTC
CASRLAGGPIENEQFF
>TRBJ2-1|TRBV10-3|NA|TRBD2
TGTGCCAATATGGCCCTAGCGGGGGGCGAGCAGTTCTTC
CANMALAGGEQFF
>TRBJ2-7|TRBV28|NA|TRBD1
TGTGCCAGCAGTTTAGGGCAGGGGGCCTACGAGCAGTACTTC
CASSLGQGAYEQYF
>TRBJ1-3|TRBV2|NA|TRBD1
TGTGCCAGCAGCCGAGGGACAGTTGGAAACACCATATATTTT
CASSRGTVGNTIYF
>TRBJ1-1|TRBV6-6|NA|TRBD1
TGTGCCAGCAGCCTGAGCCGGACAGGGGGAGCTGAAGCTTTCTTT
CASSLSRTGGAEAFF
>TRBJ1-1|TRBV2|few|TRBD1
TGTGCCAGCAGCATTTACAGGGGGCGTAACACTGAAGCTTTCTTT
CASSIYRGRNTEAFF
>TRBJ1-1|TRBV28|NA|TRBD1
TGTGCCGGGGGACAGGGGGGCGGAAGGAACACTGAAGCTTTCTTT
CAGGQGGGRNTEAFF
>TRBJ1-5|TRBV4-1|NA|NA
TGCGCCAGCAGCCAAGAGTACAGGGTGCATCAGCCCCAGCATTTT
CASSQEYRVHQPQHF
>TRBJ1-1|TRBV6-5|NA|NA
TGTGCCACCATAGGACAGACGAACACTGAAGCTTTCTTT
CATIGQTNTEAFF
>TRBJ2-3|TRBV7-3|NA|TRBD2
TGTGCCAGCAGCCCAGGATCACTAGCGGGAAGCACAGATACGCAGTATTTT
CASSPGSLAGSTDTQYF
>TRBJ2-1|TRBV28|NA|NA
TGTGCCAGCAGTTTTGGGCAGGGGTCGATTTTCTACAATGAGCAGTTCTTC
CASSFGQGSIFYNEQFF
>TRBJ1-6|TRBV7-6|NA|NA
TGTGCCAGCAGCTTAGCTGCCCACCCTGGACAAAATAATTCACCCCTCCACTTT
CASSLAAHPGQNNSPLHF
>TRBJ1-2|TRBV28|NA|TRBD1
TGTGCCAGCAGTAATTTCGGGGACAGGGGAACCCTTGGAAGTGGCTACACCTTC
CASSNFGDRGTLGSGYTF
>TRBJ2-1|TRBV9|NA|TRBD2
TGTGCCAGTACTAGCGGGGACTACAATGAGCAGTTCTTC
CASTSGDYNEQFF
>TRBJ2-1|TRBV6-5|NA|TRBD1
TGTGCCAGCAGTTATCAGGGACAGGCCTACAATGAGCAGTTCTTC
CASSYQGQAYNEQFF
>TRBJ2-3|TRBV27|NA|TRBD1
TGTGCCAGCAGTTTATACGACAGGGGCACAGATACGCAGTATTTT
CASSLYDRGTDTQYF
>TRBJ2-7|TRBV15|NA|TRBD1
TGTGCCACCAGGAGACGGGACAGTCCATACGAGCAGTACTTC
CATRRRDSPYEQYF
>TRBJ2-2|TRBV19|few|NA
TGTGCCAGTAGAAGCCAAGAGGCATACGGGGAGCTGTTTTTT
CASRSQEAYGELFF
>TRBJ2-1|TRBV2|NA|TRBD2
TGTGCCAGCAGTTCACTAGCGGAGTTAAGGGGTGAGCAGTTCTTC
CASSSLAELRGEQFF
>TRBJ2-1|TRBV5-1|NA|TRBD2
TGCGCCAGCAGCTTGGAGGTTAGCGGGAGCTCCTACAATGAGCAGTTCTTC
CASSLEVSGSSYNEQFF
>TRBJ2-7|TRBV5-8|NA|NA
TGTGCCAGCAGCTCCGGGACTCCACGGTCGGGCGAGCAGTACTTC
CASSSGTPRSGEQYF
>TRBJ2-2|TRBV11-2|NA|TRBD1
TGTGCCAGCAGCTTTCTGACAGGGGGTCCCGGGGAGCTGTTTTTT
CASSFLTGGPGELFF
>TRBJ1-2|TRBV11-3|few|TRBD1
TGTGCCAGCAGCCCCGTAGGGACAGGGCGGACCTTC
CASSPVGTGRTF
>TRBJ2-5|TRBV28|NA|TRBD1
TGTGCCAGCAGTGACGCCCTCGACAGGGGGCTGGGCGAGACCCAGTACTTC
CASSDALDRGLGETQYF
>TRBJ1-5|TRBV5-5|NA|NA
TGTGCCAGCAGCTTCGGTATACTCAGCAATCAGCCCCAGCATTTT
CASSFGILSNQPQHF
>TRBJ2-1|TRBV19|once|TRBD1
TGTGCCAGTAGTATAGGGCCCGGGACAGACTCCTACAATGAGCAGTTCTTC
CASSIGPGTDSYNEQFF
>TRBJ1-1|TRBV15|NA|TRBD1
TGTGCCACCAGCGGATACTTTGGGACAGGGGAGGTAGCTTTCTTT
CATSGYFGTGEVAFF
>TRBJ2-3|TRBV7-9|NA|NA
TGTGCCAGCAGCTTAGGGACTTTCACCTTCACAGATACGCAGTATTTT
CASSLGTFTFTDTQYF
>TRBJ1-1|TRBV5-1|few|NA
TGCGCCAGCAGCTTGGAAAGGCGTCGGAGCAGGGGCGCCACTGAAGCTTTCTTT
CASSLERRRSRGATEAFF
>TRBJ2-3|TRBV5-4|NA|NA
TGTGCCAGCAGTAGATCAGCGGAGCGGGAGTATTTT
CASSRSAEREYF
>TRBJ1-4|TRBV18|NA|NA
TGTGCCAGCTCACCACCAGGCGGAATAAAAAAACTGTTTTTT
CASSPPGGIKKLFF
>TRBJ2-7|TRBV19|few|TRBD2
TGTGCCAGTAGTATGGCACTAGCGGCCTTATACGAGCAGTACTTC
CASSMALAALYEQYF
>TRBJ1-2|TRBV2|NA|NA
TGTGCCAGCAGTGAAGTAAACGGGGGCTACACCTTC
CASSEVNGGYTF
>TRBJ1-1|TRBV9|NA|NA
TGTGCCAGCAGCGAGGGGGACCTCATGAACACTGAAGCTTTCTTT
CASSEGDLMNTEAFF
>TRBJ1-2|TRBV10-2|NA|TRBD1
TGCGCCAGCGAGTCGGGACAGGGGTATGGCTACACCTTC
CASESGQGYGYTF
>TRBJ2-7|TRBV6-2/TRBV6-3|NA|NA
TGTGCCAGCAGTTATCCCTTGCGGGGACCCGAGCAGTACTTC
CASSYPLRGPEQYF